The entry below describes one TCR beta chain. This CDR3 has 11 residues. Trimming removed 2 bases from V and 8 bases from J, with 6 bases in between. Germline V gene sequence: CDR1 SGHDT, CDR2 YYEEEE. The table came from immunoSEQ multiplex PCR; TCRdb's copy has only in-frame clones and leaves some out. This sample carries over 65,000 clones, 90% of them seen once, and the ten largest clones take less than 9%. The sample belongs to a study of blood T cell repertoires in COVID-19. Study-wide context: Nucleic acid was either cDNA or gDNA, and it came from T cells, B-cell-depleted T cells, or PBMCs.

The source material was peripheral blood. J is TRBJ2-3 and V is TRBV5-6; no clear D gene. This TCR came from a human donor in a cohort sampled during active COVID-19. The CDR3 bases are TGTGCCAGCAGCTTTTCGGGTACGCAGTATTTT. Translation: CASSFSGTQYF. The complete variable domain, with remaining parts taken from reference TRBV5-6 and TRBJ2-3, reads DAGVTQSPTHLIKTRGQQVTLRCSPKSGHDTVSWYQQALGQGPQFIFQYYEEEERQRGNFPDRFSGHQFPNYSSELNVNALLLGDSALYLCASSFSGTQYFGPGTRLTVL.